Listed below are T cell receptor beta chains from one sample, sequenced in a study of blood T cell repertoires in COVID-19. Assay used: immunoSEQ multiplex PCR; TCRdb lists only in-frame clones, some missing. The data show some 310,000 clones, almost 90% seen once. Sequenced sample: peripheral blood. Receptors originate from a middle-aged woman with COVID-19, enrolled during active disease. Each CDR3 is given with its conserved first and last residue. A D gene is named only where the DNA matches it firmly. Size values are once, few and many counts, or a class for expanded clones, and some rows have none.

DNA: TGTGCCAGTAGTTTGAGGTACGGGAACACTGAAGCTTTCTTT; CDR3: CASSLRYGNTEAFF; J: TRBJ1-1; V: TRBV19; D: NA; size: NA
DNA: TGTGCCAGCACTAACACTGAAGCTTTCTTT; CDR3: CASTNTEAFF; J: TRBJ1-1; V: TRBV18; D: NA; size: NA
DNA: TGTGCCAGCAGCTCCAGACAGGTGAACACTGAAGCTTTCTTT; CDR3: CASSSRQVNTEAFF; J: TRBJ1-1; V: TRBV7-2; D: NA; size: NA
DNA: TGTGCCAGCGCGCAGGGGGCGTTTCGGGAGACCCAGTACTTC; CDR3: CASAQGAFRETQYF; J: TRBJ2-5; V: TRBV9; D: TRBD1; size: NA
DNA: TGCGCCAGCAGCTTGAGTTCTCAGGGTGGCACAGATACGCAGTATTTT; CDR3: CASSLSSQGGTDTQYF; J: TRBJ2-3; V: TRBV5-1; D: NA; size: NA
DNA: TGTGCCAGCAGCGCGACTAGCGGGAGCGATGAGCAGTTCTTC; CDR3: CASSATSGSDEQFF; J: TRBJ2-1; V: TRBV9; D: TRBD2; size: NA
DNA: TGCAGTGCTACCGAGCACAATGAGCAGTTCTTC; CDR3: CSATEHNEQFF; J: TRBJ2-1; V: TRBV20-1; D: NA; size: NA
DNA: TGTGCCAGCAGTTTGGGGACTTCGTACCAAGAGACCCAGTACTTC; CDR3: CASSLGTSYQETQYF; J: TRBJ2-5; V: TRBV27; D: NA; size: NA
DNA: TGCGCCAGCAGCCAACCACAGGGGTCAACTAACTATGGCTACACCTTC; CDR3: CASSQPQGSTNYGYTF; J: TRBJ1-2; V: TRBV4-1; D: TRBD1; size: NA
DNA: TGTGCCAGCAGCCCTAGCTCGGTGCTCTGGTACGAGCAGTACTTC; CDR3: CASSPSSVLWYEQYF; J: TRBJ2-7; V: TRBV7-9; D: NA; size: NA
DNA: TGTGCCAGCAGGGGCGGGACGACGAGGTCCTACGAGCAGTACTTC; CDR3: CASRGGTTRSYEQYF; J: TRBJ2-7; V: TRBV6-6; D: NA; size: NA
DNA: TGTGCCAGCAGTCTGCGCGGGGCGATAAATCAGCCCCAGCATTTT; CDR3: CASSLRGAINQPQHF; J: TRBJ1-5; V: TRBV6-2/TRBV6-3; D: NA; size: NA
DNA: TGCGCCAGCAGCCAGCAACCAGGAGGAATAAGCAATGAGCAGTTCTTC; CDR3: CASSQQPGGISNEQFF; J: TRBJ2-1; V: TRBV4-3; D: NA; size: NA
DNA: TGTGCCAGCAGTCGAGACACCGGGGAGCTGTTTTTT; CDR3: CASSRDTGELFF; J: TRBJ2-2; V: TRBV2; D: NA; size: NA
DNA: TGTGCCAGCAGTGACACGGCAGGCAATTCACCCCTCCACTTT; CDR3: CASSDTAGNSPLHF; J: TRBJ1-6; V: TRBV6-4; D: NA; size: NA
DNA: TGTGCCAGCAGCCTAGACAGGGGTTGGCAAGAGACCCAGTACTTC; CDR3: CASSLDRGWQETQYF; J: TRBJ2-5; V: TRBV7-2; D: TRBD1; size: NA
DNA: TGTGCCAGCAGTCCCACCGGGACAGGGGGCTTAGGACTGTTTTTT; CDR3: CASSPTGTGGLGLFF; J: TRBJ1-4; V: TRBV2; D: TRBD1; size: once
DNA: TGCGCCAGCAGCTCCTTCTACACCGGGGAGCTGTTTTTT; CDR3: CASSSFYTGELFF; J: TRBJ2-2; V: TRBV5-1; D: NA; size: NA
DNA: TGTGCCAGCAGTTTGTGGAGGGAGGGAAACACTGAAGCTTTCTTT; CDR3: CASSLWREGNTEAFF; J: TRBJ1-1; V: TRBV6-5; D: NA; size: NA
DNA: TGTGCCAGCAGTCGTGCGGGAGGTAGCACAGATACGCAGTATTTT; CDR3: CASSRAGGSTDTQYF; J: TRBJ2-3; V: TRBV7-3; D: TRBD2; size: NA
DNA: TGTGCCAGCAGCTTAGGAGCCGAGAACTATGGCTACACCTTC; CDR3: CASSLGAENYGYTF; J: TRBJ1-2; V: TRBV13; D: NA; size: few
DNA: TGCGCCAGCAGCTTAGACAGGGGGACTGGAAACACCATATATTTT; CDR3: CASSLDRGTGNTIYF; J: TRBJ1-3; V: TRBV5-1; D: TRBD1; size: NA
DNA: TGTGCCAGCAGCCCACAGGGGTACAATCAGCCCCAGCATTTT; CDR3: CASSPQGYNQPQHF; J: TRBJ1-5; V: TRBV7-2; D: TRBD1; size: NA
DNA: TGTGCCAGCAGCTTTCTGCCCTCGTCCAGCTCCTATAATTCACCCCTCCACTTT; CDR3: CASSFLPSSSSYNSPLHF; J: TRBJ1-6; V: TRBV11-2; D: NA; size: NA
DNA: TGTGCCAGCTCACCGCAACAGGGGGACGGGGGCACTGAAGCTTTCTTT; CDR3: CASSPQQGDGGTEAFF; J: TRBJ1-1; V: TRBV18; D: TRBD1; size: NA
DNA: TGTGCCAGCAGCTTATTAGGGGTCGATAGCAACACTGAAGCTTTCTTT; CDR3: CASSLLGVDSNTEAFF; J: TRBJ1-1; V: TRBV7-2; D: NA; size: NA
DNA: TGTGCCAGCAGCCAAGATTTAGCGAGGGGAGGGGATACGCAGTATTTT; CDR3: CASSQDLARGGDTQYF; J: TRBJ2-3; V: TRBV3-1/TRBV3-2; D: TRBD2; size: NA
DNA: TGTGCCAGCAGTGGGGGTCCTTCGGGAAATGAAAAACTGTTTTTT; CDR3: CASSGGPSGNEKLFF; J: TRBJ1-4; V: TRBV25-1; D: NA; size: NA
DNA: TGTGCCAGCAGCTTGGCTAGCTCCTATAATTCACCCCTCCACTTT; CDR3: CASSLASSYNSPLHF; J: TRBJ1-6; V: TRBV5-4; D: NA; size: few
DNA: TGTGCCTGGAGTGCACAGGGGAAGGATGGCTACACCTTC; CDR3: CAWSAQGKDGYTF; J: TRBJ1-2; V: TRBV30; D: TRBD1; size: NA
DNA: TGTGCCAGCGCCCCTGGGACAGGGTCCCACGAGCAGTACTTC; CDR3: CASAPGTGSHEQYF; J: TRBJ2-7; V: TRBV6-5; D: TRBD1; size: NA
DNA: TGCGCCAGCAGCCGGGGTTTAGGCACTGAAGCTTTCTTT; CDR3: CASSRGLGTEAFF; J: TRBJ1-1; V: TRBV5-1; D: NA; size: NA
DNA: TGTGCCAGCAGCGTAGACCCTAACAGGGGAGCCACAGATACGCAGTATTTT; CDR3: CASSVDPNRGATDTQYF; J: TRBJ2-3; V: TRBV9; D: TRBD1; size: NA
DNA: TGCGCCAGCAGCCAATCCAGGGAGAACACTGAAGCTTTCTTT; CDR3: CASSQSRENTEAFF; J: TRBJ1-1; V: TRBV4-3; D: NA; size: few
DNA: TGTGCCAGCAGCTTACCGGGGAACACTGAAGCTTTCTTT; CDR3: CASSLPGNTEAFF; J: TRBJ1-1; V: TRBV5-4; D: NA; size: NA
DNA: TGTGCCAGCAGTTCAGGGATTATCCCTCGACAGGGGGGGCCCTACGAGCAGTACTTC; CDR3: CASSSGIIPRQGGPYEQYF; J: TRBJ2-7; V: TRBV28; D: TRBD1; size: NA
DNA: TGTGCCAGTAGATGGGAGTTGGGGAATTCACCCCTCCACTTT; CDR3: CASRWELGNSPLHF; J: TRBJ1-6; V: TRBV19; D: NA; size: NA
DNA: TGTGCCAGCAGCCAATACGGGAGTGGCGCTTTCTTT; CDR3: CASSQYGSGAFF; J: TRBJ1-1; V: TRBV14; D: NA; size: few
DNA: TGTGCCAGCAGTTTTAGGGGTCCCCAACGTGGCAATGAGCAGTTCTTC; CDR3: CASSFRGPQRGNEQFF; J: TRBJ2-1; V: TRBV6-5; D: NA; size: NA
DNA: TGCGCCAGCAGCCAAGATCCCCAGGGAGGAAGCAATCAGCCCCAGCATTTT; CDR3: CASSQDPQGGSNQPQHF; J: TRBJ1-5; V: TRBV4-3; D: NA; size: NA